Listed here are 28 T cell receptor beta chains from one sample, sequenced in a study of follicular helper T cells after annual influenza vaccination. Method: immunoSEQ multiplex PCR; TCRdb's copy keeps in-frame clones and lacks some. The sample consists of 12,000 or so clones, roughly three quarters of them appearing once. Indicated time point: 2015-2016 season, pre-vaccination. This material consisted of CXCR5+ CD38- circulating T follicular helper cells from blood, taken on the day of influenza vaccination. The subset was: circulating Tfh, non-naive CD4+CXCR5+PD-1+ (ICOS+CD38+ or ICOS-CD38-). Receptors originate from an adult who received the influenza vaccine.

This clone was observed a single time. The chain has TRBV7-6 and TRBJ2-7; D remains unclear. The CDR3 runs 14 residues. Germline CDR1 reads SGHVS; CDR2 reads FNYEAQ. The germline V and J ends were trimmed by 5 bases and 2 bases, with 13 bases remaining between them. DNA for the CDR3: TGTGCCAGCAGCCCCCAGCCAGGTACCTACGAGCAGTACTTC. Protein: CASSPQPGTYEQYF. Full variable domain (missing parts from reference TRBV7-6 and TRBJ2-7): GAGVSQSPRYKVTKRGQDVALRCDPISGHVSLYWYRQALGQGPEFLTYFNYEAQQDKSGLPNDRFSAERPEGSISTLTIQRTEQRDSAMYRCASSPQPGTYEQYFGPGTRLTVT.

The genes are TRBV5-4 and TRBJ2-6; the D gene could be TRBD1 or TRBD2 (5 bases each). Germline assignment: CDR1 SGHNT and CDR2 YYREEE (reference sequence). The CDR3 length is 17 residues. V was cut by 2 bases and J by 0 bases, with 12 bases left in between. DNA of the CDR3: TGTGCCAGCAGCTTTATAGTGGGGACCTCTGGGGCCAACGTCCTGACTTTC. Residues: CASSFIVGTSGANVLTF.

This chain links TRBV6-4 with TRBJ2-1, with D uncertain. The CDR3 consists of 15 residues. Germline loops: CDR1 MRHNA, CDR2 SNTAGT. V was pared by 5 bases and J by 1 base, with 12 bases between. This chain's CDR3 is CASSTELGSYNEQFF. CDR3 sequence (DNA): TGTGCCAGCAGTACGGAGCTAGGGTCCTACAATGAGCAGTTCTTC.

The chain carries TRBV4-1 and TRBJ2-3; a weak D match, TRBD2 (7 bases). The germline V gene has CDR1 MGHRA and CDR2 YSYEKL. V was pared by 0 bases and J by 4 bases, with 14 bases between. The CDR3 extends over 16 amino acids. The CDR3 is CASSQDPGGFSDTQYF. CDR3 bases: TGCGCCAGCAGCCAAGATCCGGGGGGCTTTTCAGATACGCAGTATTTT.

This clone showed up just once. The rearrangement uses TRBV6-5 and TRBJ2-7, with TRBD2 matching 7 bases. The CDR3 is 14 residues long. The germline gives CDR1 MNHEY, CDR2 SVGAGI. V trimming: 4 bases; J trimming: 3 bases; junction bases outside the gene matches: 6. In DNA, the CDR3 is TGTGCCAGCAGTTTCACCGGGAGGAACTACGAGCAGTACTTC. Residues: CASSFTGRNYEQYF.

The chain has TRBV7-2 and TRBJ2-2; D uncertain. Germline CDR1 reads SGHTA; CDR2 reads FQGNSA. V gave up 0 bases and J gave up 6 bases, with 11 bases separating them. The CDR3 loop spans 15 amino acids. CDR3 in amino acids: CASSLAPKGAGELFF. For the CDR3, the DNA is TGTGCCAGCAGCTTAGCCCCTAAGGGCGCCGGGGAGCTGTTTTTT.

This clone was observed a handful of times. The chain is built from TRBV7-8 and TRBJ2-2; D not certain. Trimming cost V 1 base and J 3 bases, with 9 bases left between them. The CDR3 runs to 15 residues. Per the germline V gene, CDR1 is SGHVS and CDR2 is FQNEAQ. CDR3 bases: TGTGCCAGCAGCTTAGACCGGCCGGACACCGGGGAGCTGTTTTTT. Amino acids: CASSLDRPDTGELFF.

This chain uses TRBV6-1 with TRBJ1-2; D unclear. The V gene's germline CDR1 is MNHNS and CDR2 SASEGT. The V and J ends lost 6 bases and 7 bases respectively, with 12 bases between them. The length of the CDR3 is 12 residues. The CDR3 reads CASSPGVGGYTF. Here the CDR3 DNA reads TGTGCCAGCAGCCCCGGTGTAGGTGGCTACACCTTC.

The CDR3: CASSGMFRENTQYF. The CDR3 DNA reads as TGTGCCAGCAGTGGGATGTTCAGGGAAAATACGCAGTATTTT. V and J are TRBV6-1 and TRBJ2-3, with D possibly matching TRBD1 (5 bases). The V and J ends lost 4 bases and 7 bases respectively, with 15 bases between them. The CDR3 totals 14 residues. Per germline, CDR1 MNHNS and CDR2 SASEGT.

This sequence joins TRBV5-1 and TRBJ2-7; the D call may be TRBD1 or TRBD2 (5 bases each). The CDR3 contains 14 residues. The germline V gene has CDR1 SGHRS and CDR2 YFSETQ. Trimming pared 4 bases from V and 6 bases from J, leaving 17 bases between. CDR3 region: CASSPDGGSSEQYF. CDR3 nucleotides: TGCGCCAGCAGCCCGGATGGGGGAAGCTCCGAGCAGTACTTC.

V and J are TRBV18 and TRBJ1-4; D is unclear. The CDR3 extends over 13 amino acids. CDR1 and CDR2 from the germline V gene are KGHSH and LQKENI. The ends were cut back, 1 base at V and 8 bases at J, with 8 bases in the middle. The CDR3 is CASSPLEREKLFF. In nucleotides, the CDR3 is TGTGCCAGCTCACCACTCGAACGGGAAAAACTGTTTTTT. Combining the CDR3 with reference TRBV18 and TRBJ1-4 gives the whole variable domain NAGVMQNPRHLVRRRGQEARLRCSPMKGHSHVYWYRQLPEEGLKFMVYLQKENIIDESGMPKERFSAEFPKEGPSILRIQQVVRGDSAAYFCASSPLEREKLFFGSGTQLSVL.

This rearrangement joins TRBV7-2 to TRBJ2-3; no reliable D call. The V gene's germline CDR1 is SGHTA and CDR2 FQGNSA. CDR3 size: 14 residues. V lost 3 bases to trimming and J lost 2 bases, with 9 bases between them. CDR3 bases: TGTGCCAGCAGCTTCGTTGTAAACACAGATACGCAGTATTTT. Encoded protein: CASSFVVNTDTQYF.

This sequence joins TRBV5-5 and TRBJ1-1; D is unresolved. The CDR3 extends over 13 amino acids. Germline assignment: CDR1 SGHKS and CDR2 YYEKEE (reference sequence). V was shortened by 4 bases and J by 4 bases, with 11 bases between the two germline ends. CDR3 sequence: CASSPIYATEAFF. The CDR3 DNA reads as TGTGCCAGCAGCCCAATTTATGCCACTGAAGCTTTCTTT.

V gene TRBV7-6 combines with J gene TRBJ2-5; D unclear. The germline CDR1 and CDR2 sequences are SGHVS and FNYEAQ. V lost 0 bases, J lost 1 base, and 0 bases lay in between. The CDR3 is 12 amino acids. CDR3 loop: CASSLAQETQYF. Here the CDR3 DNA reads TGTGCCAGCAGCTTAGCCCAAGAGACCCAGTACTTC.

This clone was seen a single time. The CDR3 sequence: CAWSVQVVQGRGGYTF. The CDR3 nucleotides read TGTGCCTGGAGTGTACAGGTAGTTCAGGGTCGAGGTGGCTACACCTTC. This chain joins TRBV30 and TRBJ1-2, with a weak D call TRBD1 (5 bases). Germline V lookup: CDR1 GTSNPN, CDR2 SVGIG (reference sequence). Trimming took off 0 bases at V and 7 bases at J, with 21 bases between the two ends. The CDR3 covers 16 residues.

The CDR3 DNA follows: TGTGCCACCAGCTCCTTACAGGGGGGGTCCTACAATGAGCAGTTCTTC. Its protein is CATSSLQGGSYNEQFF. This chain joins TRBV15 and TRBJ2-1, with TRBD1 as a possible D gene (8 bases). The V end was cut by 5 bases, the J end by 1 base, with 15 bases between. Germline V gene lookup returns CDR1 LNHNV and CDR2 YYDKDF (reference sequence). The CDR3 loop spans 16 amino acids.

The chain couples TRBV7-8 to TRBJ1-2, with 7 bases fitting TRBD1. The CDR3 has 15 amino acids. The germline CDR1 and CDR2 sequences are SGHVS and FQNEAQ. The junction had 6 bases not matched to a gene; V was cut back by 5 bases and J by 0 bases. The CDR3 is CASSPRDRANYGYTF. In DNA, the CDR3 is TGTGCCAGCAGCCCGCGGGACAGAGCTAACTATGGCTACACCTTC.

This clone was seen only once. This sequence joins TRBV18 and TRBJ1-2; 9 bases agree with TRBD1. The CDR3 has 13 residues. The J segment lost 6 bases and the V segment lost 2 bases, leaving 1 base of the junction unmatched. CDR1 is KGHSH, CDR2 LQKENI, per germline. CDR3 nucleotides: TGTGCCAGCTCACCAAGGACAGGGGATGGCTACACCTTC. It encodes CASSPRTGDGYTF.

This clone was observed a handful of times. This chain connects TRBV11-3 to TRBJ2-7; 7 nucleotides line up with TRBD1. This CDR3 is 13 amino acids long. The germline CDR1 and CDR2 sequences are SGHNT and YENEEA. J lost 6 bases, V lost 7 bases, and 9 bases had no gene match. The DNA for the CDR3 is TGTGCCAGCAAGGTAAGGGGGACAGCCGAGCAGTACTTC. As protein: CASKVRGTAEQYF.

The genes are TRBV7-2 and TRBJ1-6, with 9 bases identical to TRBD1. The germline CDR1 and CDR2 sequences are SGHTA and FQGNSA. This CDR3 has 16 residues. Trimming at V came to 2 bases and at J to 14 bases, leaving 13 bases not matched to a gene. The CDR3 DNA is TGTGCCAGCAGCTTACATCTCGGGACAGGGTCGTTAGCCCTCCACTTT. The encoded protein is CASSLHLGTGSLALHF.

The CDR3 DNA follows: TGTGCCAGCAGCTTAGCCGGACAGATCCATGGCTACACCTTC. The encoded protein is CASSLAGQIHGYTF. V and J are TRBV7-9 and TRBJ1-2; D might be TRBD1 (6 bases). Germline V CDR1 and CDR2: SEHNR, FQNEAQ (reference sequence). The CDR3 has 14 amino acids. V was clipped by 0 bases and J by 6 bases, with 11 bases between them.

V is TRBV18 and J is TRBJ2-1, with 8 nucleotides matching TRBD1. CDR1 and CDR2 from the germline V gene are KGHSH and LQKENI. The V gene end was trimmed by 3 bases and the J gene end by 5 bases; junction bases not matched to a gene: 6. This CDR3 comprises 15 residues. Written as DNA, the CDR3 is TGTGCCAGCTCACCCGCCAGGGGGCGGAACAATGAGCAGTTCTTC. Amino acids: CASSPARGRNNEQFF.

This clone was recorded only once. The rearrangement uses TRBV30 and TRBJ1-4; TRBD1 aligns across 8 bases. Looked up from germline, CDR1 is GTSNPN and CDR2 is SVGIG (reference sequence). There are 12 residues in the CDR3. The V gene end was trimmed by 7 bases and the J gene end by 7 bases; junction bases not matched to a gene: 5. In DNA, the CDR3 is TGTGCCTCAGACAGGGGTGGTGAAAAACTGTTTTTT. Protein sequence: CASDRGGEKLFF.

This chain joins TRBV6-5 and TRBJ2-3, with unresolved D. The germline CDR1 and CDR2 sequences are MNHEY and SVGAGI. This CDR3 is 14 amino acids long. Trimming removed 2 bases from V and 6 bases from J, with 12 bases in between. CDR3 region: CASSYKDPADTQYF. The CDR3 DNA sequence: TGTGCCAGCAGTTACAAGGACCCGGCGGATACGCAGTATTTT.

V gene TRBV19 combines with J gene TRBJ2-3; D gene uncertain. Per the germline V gene, CDR1 is LNHDA and CDR2 is SQIVND (reference sequence). V shed 1 base and J shed 1 base, with 15 bases lying between them. The CDR3 has 17 residues. The CDR3 region is CASSIATTPKRTDTQYF. The CDR3 DNA is TGTGCCAGTAGTATAGCCACAACTCCCAAACGCACAGATACGCAGTATTTT.

This clone appeared a few times. The gene calls are TRBV7-2 and TRBJ2-7, with no clear D. Germline CDR1 reads SGHTA; CDR2 reads FQGNSA. V was trimmed by 4 bases and J by 0 bases, leaving 7 bases between them. The CDR3 totals 13 residues. The CDR3 spells CASSSRHSYEQYF. The CDR3 nucleotides are TGTGCCAGCAGCTCCCGCCACTCCTACGAGCAGTACTTC.

The J gene is TRBJ1-6, the V gene TRBV6-5; D not certain. The CDR3 is made up of 13 amino acids. CDR1 and CDR2 from the germline V gene are MNHEY and SVGAGI. With 6 bases removed from V and 12 bases from J, the gap between germline ends came to 15 bases. The CDR3: CASRRSLGRPLHF. The CDR3 DNA follows: TGTGCCAGCAGGCGATCCCTTGGCAGACCCCTCCACTTT.

The sample holds one count of this clone. The CDR3, as DNA: TGTGCCAGCAGTTTAAGATCTCCGAGGGGGGGTCCGGATACGCAGTATTTT. Its translation is CASSLRSPRGGPDTQYF. The V call is TRBV27, the J call TRBJ2-3, with D perhaps TRBD2 (7 bases). V was shortened by 2 bases and J by 6 bases, with 21 bases between the two germline ends. This CDR3 spans 17 amino acids. The germline CDR1 and CDR2 sequences are MNHEY and SMNVEV (reference sequence).